The 7 T cell receptor beta chains in this list originate from one sample, sequenced in a study of shared clonotypes between healthy human individuals. Assay used: immunoSEQ multiplex PCR; TCRdb lists only in-frame clones, some missing. The table has 2 million to 3 million clones, approximately 90% seen once. The sample consisted of naive CD4+ T cells sorted from blood. Subset here: CD45RA+ positively selected. The receptors derive from a man between 18 and 35 years old in good health.

The rearrangement uses TRBV27 and TRBJ2-2; D not certain. Per the germline V gene, CDR1 is MNHEY and CDR2 is SMNVEV (reference sequence). The CDR3 consists of 14 residues. Trimming removed 5 bases from V and 1 base from J, with 8 bases in between. The CDR3 loop is CASSVTRNTGELFF. The CDR3, as DNA: TGTGCCAGCAGTGTTACGAGGAACACCGGGGAGCTGTTTTTT.

The chain combines TRBV19 with TRBJ1-5, with a tentative D call TRBD1 (5 bases). The CDR3 runs to 17 residues. V lost 4 bases and J 6 bases, leaving 22 bases between the germline ends. Germline CDR1 is LNHDA and CDR2 is SQIVND (reference sequence). CDR3 nucleotide sequence: TGTGCCAGTAGTACCCACGGGGGGGGAGGCCTCGGTCAGCCCCAGCATTTT. Its translation is CASSTHGGGGLGQPQHF. Combining the CDR3 with reference TRBV19 and TRBJ1-5 gives the whole variable domain DGGITQSPKYLFRKEGQNVTLSCEQNLNHDAMYWYRQDPGQGLRLIYYSQIVNDFQKGDIAEGYSVSREKKESFPLTVTSAQKNPTAFYLCASSTHGGGGLGQPQHFGDGTRLSIL.

J is TRBJ2-1 and V is TRBV11-3; 11 positions agree with TRBD2. The CDR3 contains 16 residues. The ends lost 5 bases at V and 9 bases at J; junction bases unmatched: 12. CDR1 and CDR2 from the germline V gene are SGHNT and YENEEA. This chain's CDR3 is CASSHRSSGRASEQFF. CDR3 DNA: TGTGCCAGCAGCCACCGGAGTAGCGGGAGGGCCAGTGAGCAGTTCTTC.

V is TRBV5-4 and J is TRBJ1-2; the match to TRBD1 covers 9 bases. CDR3 size: 20 residues. The germline gives CDR1 SGHNT, CDR2 YYREEE (reference sequence). Trimming removed 4 bases from V and 12 bases from J; junction bases left unmatched: 31. The CDR3 loop reads CASSPGHRGLGGLLTSADTF. The CDR3 nucleotides are TGTGCCAGCAGCCCAGGTCACAGGGGGCTCGGGGGGCTACTAACTTCGGCTGACACCTTC.

DNA for the CDR3: TGTGCCAGCAGTTTGGTAGAAAATTCACCCCTCCACTTT. Its translation: CASSLVENSPLHF. The chain recombines TRBV6-6 with TRBJ1-6; D uncertain. Trimming cost V 4 bases and J 7 bases, with 8 bases left between them. The CDR3 covers 13 residues. Germline assignment: CDR1 MNHNY and CDR2 SVGAGI (reference sequence).

V usage is TRBV19 and J usage is TRBJ2-1, with a tentative D call TRBD2 (6 bases). V was shortened by 6 bases and J by 7 bases, with 19 bases between the two germline ends. Germline-derived CDR1 and CDR2 are LNHDA and SQIVND (reference sequence). The CDR3 is 15 amino acids. CDR3 in amino acids: CASSYRALGGNEQFF. The CDR3 DNA is TGTGCCAGTAGCTACCGGGCTCTTGGGGGGAATGAGCAGTTCTTC.

V usage is TRBV7-2 and J usage is TRBJ1-5; D remains unclear. V lost 4 bases, J lost 5 bases, and 6 bases lay in between. Germline CDR1 reads SGHTA; CDR2 reads FQGNSA. This CDR3 has 12 amino acids. The CDR3 coding sequence is TGTGCCAGCAGCTCCCTGGATCAGCCCCAGCATTTT. This gives the protein CASSSLDQPQHF.